The next 18 T cell receptor beta chains were all read from a single sample in a study of tumor-infiltrating lymphocytes in primary liver carcinoma. Priming with a constant-region primer yielded TCR beta cDNA from roughly 500 ng total RNA. ARM-PCR, slightly modified, supplied the TCR beta libraries through three nested multiplex PCR rounds. Investigators reported that the first two PCR rounds, at roughly 10 cycles each, used TRBV1-TRBV30 forward primers with a C-beta reverse primer. Each CDR3 protein gets one entry after TCRdb re-called the multiplex PCR reads with MiXCR. There are roughly 70,000 distinct CDR3 sequences in the sample; about three quarters occur only once, and roughly two fifths lies in the top ten. Co-extraction of RNA and DNA was performed on about 19-31 mg of unsorted bulk tissue. Sample: liver tumor tissue from sampling region 4. Specified subset: tumor region T4, right-lateral pole. Receptors were obtained from a middle-aged man with primary liver carcinoma and hepatitis B virus infection.

In regard to this clonotype: Compared with germline, one end of the junction differs, possibly owing to a read error. The V gene is TRBV29-1, the J gene TRBJ2-1; a weak D match, TRBD2 (6 bases). The CDR3 is 15 residues long. Germline CDR1 is SQVTM and CDR2 is ANQGSEA. The DNA for the CDR3 is TGCAGCGTTGAAGGTGGGACGGGGGTCCACTATGAGCAGTCCTTC. This translates into CSVEGGTGVHYEQSF.

Worth noting for this clonotype: One end of the junction fails to match germline, which may point to a read error. V gene TRBV28 combines with J gene TRBJ2-6; D may be TRBD1 (5 bases). The CDR3 covers 15 residues. The germline V gene has CDR1 MDHEN and CDR2 SYDVKM. DNA for the CDR3: TGTGCCAGCCTCCTAACACAAGCCAGGGCCAACGTCCTGTCTTTC. Protein sequence: CASLLTQARANVLSF.

Remarks on this clonotype: Just one base apart from a much larger clone, this may be a read error. The chain is built from TRBV4-3 and TRBJ1-6; D is perhaps TRBD1 (5 bases). There are 17 residues in the CDR3. From germline, CDR1 is LGHNA and CDR2 YSLEER. The CDR3 DNA reads TGCGCCAGCATCCAAGATCCTCGAACAGGCTATAATTCACCCCTCCACTTT. This gives the protein CASIQDPRTGYNSPLHF.

Comment on this clonotype: A read error may explain this, as a much larger clone is one base away. The CDR3 ends on some other residue instead of the conserved phenylalanine or tryptophan, so this is likely a read error. The chain employs TRBV7-8 and TRBJ1-5, with a possible D match to TRBD1 (5 bases). The CDR3 has 13 residues. Germline CDR1 reads SGHVS; CDR2 reads FQNEAQ. V lost 8 bases, J lost 5 bases, and 13 bases lay in between. The CDR3 DNA reads TGTGCCAGCGGGACGGGGGGGGATCAGCCCCAGCATTAT. It yields the protein CASGTGGDQPQHY.

As to this clonotype: Compared with germline, one end of the junction differs, possibly owing to a read error. V usage is TRBV11-2 and J usage is TRBJ2-5; perhaps TRBD2 as D (6 bases). Germline CDR1 SGHAT, CDR2 FQNNGV. The CDR3 length is 16 residues. The CDR3 reads CASSQTPGGGKEAQYF. In DNA form, the CDR3 reads TGTGCCAGTAGTCAAACTCCTGGTGGGGGGAAAGAGGCCCAGTACTTC.

As regards this clonotype: A read error may produce the germline difference seen at one junction end. The V gene is TRBV12-3 or TRBV12-4, the J gene TRBJ2-7; TRBD1 matches 9 bases. The CDR3 sequence is 14 residues long. The chain's CDR3 is CASRGQGPSYKQYF. CDR3 nucleotides: TGTGCCAGCAGGGGACAGGGACCCTCCTACAAGCAGTATTTC.

Of note for this clonotype: The junction and the germline gene differ at one end; a read error may be behind it. The rearrangement uses TRBV11-2 and TRBJ2-2; no reliable D call. The CDR3 covers 16 residues. The germline V gene encodes CDR1 SGHAT and CDR2 FQNNGV. CDR3 coding DNA: TGTGTCAGCAGCAGGCTTAGGAGCGCGAACATCAGGGAGCTGTTTTTT. Its translation: CVSSRLRSANIRELFF. The complete variable domain, with remaining parts taken from reference TRBV11-2 and TRBJ2-2, reads EAGVAQSPRYKIIEKRQSVAFWCNPISGHATLYWYQQILGQGPKLLIQFQNNGVVDDSQLPKDRFSAERLKGVDSTLKIQPAKLEDSAVYLCVSSRLRSANIRELFFGEGSRLTVL.

A note on this clonotype: Relative to the germline gene, one junction end is altered; a read error may explain this. The genes are TRBV12-3 or TRBV12-4 and TRBJ2-7; D is ambiguous. The CDR3 covers 11 residues. CDR3 sequence (DNA): TGTGCCAGCAGTTCTCCTTACGAGCAGCACTTC. Encoded protein: CASSSPYEQHF.

This clonotype showed up just once. V and J are TRBV11-2 and TRBJ1-1; D gene ambiguous. Germline V gene sequence: CDR1 SGHAT, CDR2 FQNNGV. The CDR3 is made up of 12 amino acids. The V gene lost 5 bases and the J gene lost 11 bases, with 15 bases spanning the gap. In DNA, the CDR3 is TGTGCCAGCAGCCACGACACCGTCGAGGCTTTCTTT. Encoded protein: CASSHDTVEAFF.

Note on this clonotype: The junction shows a germline mismatch at one end, possibly a read error. The V call is TRBV11-2, the J call TRBJ1-1; D is unclear. The CDR3 loop spans 13 amino acids. The germline gives CDR1 SGHAT, CDR2 FQNNGV. The CDR3 region is CASTLITNTEAFF. In DNA, the CDR3 is TGTGCTAGCACCCTGATAACGAACACTGAAGCTTTCTTT.

The chain has TRBV29-1 and TRBJ2-5, with 8 nucleotides matching TRBD1. CDR1 is SQVTM, CDR2 ANQGSEA, per germline. Trimming removed 1 base from V and 3 bases from J; junction bases left unmatched: 7. The CDR3 runs to 15 residues. DNA of the CDR3: TGCAGCGTTGAAGGGGACAGGAGTAGAGAAGAGACCCAGTACTTC. Translation: CSVEGDRSREETQYF.

This clonotype was seen more than once but under ten times. At one boundary the junction diverges from the germline segment, which might be a read error. The V call is TRBV6-6, the J call TRBJ1-1; 10 bases align to TRBD1. Germline values: CDR1 MNHNY, CDR2 SVGAGI (reference sequence). The CDR3 runs 14 residues. CDR3 in amino acids: CASSGTGVRIEAFF. The CDR3 DNA sequence: TGTGCCAGCAGTGGGACAGGGGTAAGGATTGAAGCCTTCTTT.

Points on this clonotype: With a much larger clone just one base away, this may be a read error. The chain employs TRBV6-1 and TRBJ2-1; the D is unclear. The CDR3 has 17 residues. Germline V lookup: CDR1 MNHNS, CDR2 SASEGT. CDR3 DNA sequence: TGTGCCAGCAGTGAAGCGCAAGGTAGCTTCTCGTACACTGAGCAGTTCTTC. It translates to CASSEAQGSFSYTEQFF.

With respect to this clonotype: The junction shows a germline mismatch at one end, possibly a read error. V and J are TRBV10-3 and TRBJ1-5; D is unclear. Germline V gene lookup returns CDR1 ENHRY and CDR2 SYGVKD. This CDR3 comprises 14 residues. The CDR3 nucleotides are TGTCCCATTAGTGAGTCTTGGCAGGTTCAGCCCCAGCATTTT. Protein product: CPISESWQVQPQHF.

Of note for this clonotype: A read error may account for a junction end that differs from germline. The genes are TRBV12-5 and TRBJ2-1; 7 bases are shared with TRBD1. The CDR3 length is 13 residues. Germline values: CDR1 LGHNT, CDR2 FRNRAP. This chain's CDR3 is CASGPGTVDKHFF. CDR3 bases: TGTGCTAGTGGCCCGGGGACAGTAGATAAGCATTTCTTC.

Concerning this clonotype itself: Germline is not matched at one junction end, which may reflect a read error. The chain carries TRBV7-9 and TRBJ2-1, with TRBD1 as a possible D gene (6 bases). This CDR3 comprises 17 residues. Germline V lookup: CDR1 SEHNR, CDR2 FQNEAQ (reference sequence). CDR3 sequence (DNA): TGTGCCATCAGCTTACCATATCAGGGGTCTAAAACAAATGAGCAGTTATTC. Residues: CAISLPYQGSKTNEQLF.

The chain employs TRBV10-3 and TRBJ2-5; D gene ambiguous. V was clipped by 3 bases and J by 5 bases, with 7 bases between them. Germline V gene lookup returns CDR1 ENHRY and CDR2 SYGVKD. The CDR3 totals 12 residues. The CDR3 region has the DNA TGTGCCATCAGTGATTACGGGGAGACCCAGTACTTC. It is translated as CAISDYGETQYF.

This clonotype occurred many times. The chain joins TRBV2 to TRBJ2-6; D gene unclear. In germline, CDR1 is SNHLY, CDR2 FYNNEI. This CDR3 is built from 10 residues. The germline V and J ends were trimmed by 6 bases and 9 bases, with 3 bases remaining between them. As DNA, the CDR3 is TGTGCCAGCAGGGGCAACGTCCTGACTTTC. This translates into CASRGNVLTF.